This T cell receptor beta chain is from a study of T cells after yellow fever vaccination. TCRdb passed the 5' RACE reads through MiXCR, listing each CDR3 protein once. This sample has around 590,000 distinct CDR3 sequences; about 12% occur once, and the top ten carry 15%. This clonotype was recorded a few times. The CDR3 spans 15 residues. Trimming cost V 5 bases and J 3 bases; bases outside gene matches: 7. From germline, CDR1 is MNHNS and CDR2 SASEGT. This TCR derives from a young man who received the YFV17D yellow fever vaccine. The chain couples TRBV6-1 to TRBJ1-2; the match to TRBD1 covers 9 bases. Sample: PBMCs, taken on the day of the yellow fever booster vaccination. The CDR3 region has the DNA TGTGCCAGCAGTAAAGGGACAGGGCCTTACTATGGCTACACCTTC. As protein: CASSKGTGPYYGYTF.